Listed here is a single T cell receptor (beta chain). Its recognized antigen is unknown. The sample holds no much larger clone one base away, and base qualities are not on file. V and J are truncated by 4 bases and 6 bases respectively, leaving an intervening sequence of 9 bases. Including the terminal cysteine and phenylalanine, the CDR3 comprises 12 residues. Just CDR3 DNA is preserved here, 36 bases in frame from base 1. This entry belongs to a study of lymphopenia after photon versus proton radiotherapy (dated by TCRdb to between 2019 and 2020). For context, the study as a whole: The study compared the immunological effects of photon versus proton radiation therapy in patients with gastrointestinal tumors who developed high-grade lymphopenia. The cohort included over 15 patients with gastrointestinal tumors who developed lymphopenia after receiving either photon or proton therapy. The study aimed to characterize how the two radiation modalities differ in their impact on the immune system.

Library method: the immunoSEQ multiplex PCR assay. Deep sequencing of rearranged TCR beta loci, alongside multiparametric flow cytometry, was used to profile T cell repertoires. Not all clones reach the TCRdb copy of this immuneACCESS table, which keeps in-frame sequences only. Checked studies attribute under half of the gap to unresolved V genes and leave the rest unexplained. The sample data list under 65,000 clones, and about 81% of these were observed just once. The top ten clonotypes cover approximately 2% of the sample. On the study overall, not on this receptor specifically: Across the cohort, among patients who died, a greater drop in TCR diversity after the nadir was inversely correlated with overall survival time. The survival association was examined only in patients who died, and the authors described better survival with proton therapy as a possibility, not as a demonstrated result. Once the lymphocyte count had reached its nadir, the repertoires of photon-treated patients showed oligoclonal expansion, particularly of CD8+ Temra cells, and this expansion drove the decline in diversity. Relative stability during treatment was observed in proton-treated patients, whereas loss of naive T cells and TCR diversity and gain of effector/memory populations were observed in photon-treated patients.

The sequence links TRBV23-1 to TRBJ1-1, with the D gene uncertain. TRBV23-1 is treated as an ORF (open reading frame) with a function not yet certain. Sequencing was performed on peripheral blood, taken from a patient treated with proton-based radiotherapy. The TCR originated in a man aged 60 to 75 with pancreatic cancer. The DNA sequence is TGCGCCAGCAGTCTGCCACAAGCTGAAGCTTTCTTT. Its translation is CASSLPQAEAFF.